Included here is one TCR beta chain sequence, with context. The entry originates in a study of T cells and Merkel cell carcinoma outcomes. Per germline, CDR1 SNHLY and CDR2 FYNNEI. Trimming took 7 bases from V and 1 from J; bases not matched to a gene: 4. The CDR3 has 14 amino acids. Sequencing used immunoSEQ multiplex PCR; TCRdb keeps in-frame clones, though not all of them. The table has around 14,000 clones, roughly 92% seen once. This receptor was obtained from a human donor with Merkel cell carcinoma. V is TRBV2 and J is TRBJ1-1; TRBD1 agrees at 9 bases. Sequenced: tumor tissue from Merkel cell carcinoma. CDR3 loop: CASNRDRENTEAFF. CDR3 bases: TGTGCCAGCAACCGGGACAGGGAGAACACTGAAGCTTTCTTT.